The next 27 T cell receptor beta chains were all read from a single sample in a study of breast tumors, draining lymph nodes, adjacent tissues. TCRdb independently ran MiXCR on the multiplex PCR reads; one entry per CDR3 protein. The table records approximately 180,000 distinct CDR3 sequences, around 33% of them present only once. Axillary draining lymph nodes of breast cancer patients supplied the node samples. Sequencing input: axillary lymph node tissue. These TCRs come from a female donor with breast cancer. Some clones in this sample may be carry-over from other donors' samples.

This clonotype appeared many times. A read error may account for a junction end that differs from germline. The CDR3 region has the DNA TGTGCCAGCAGTCACTCGACCCGAGGGGGATTGGACTATGGCTACACCTTC. Amino acid sequence: CASSHSTRGGLDYGYTF. The chain joins TRBV6-2 or TRBV6-3 to TRBJ1-2; D might be TRBD1 (6 bases). This CDR3 region has 17 residues. Germline lookup yields CDR1 MNHEY and CDR2 SVGEGT.

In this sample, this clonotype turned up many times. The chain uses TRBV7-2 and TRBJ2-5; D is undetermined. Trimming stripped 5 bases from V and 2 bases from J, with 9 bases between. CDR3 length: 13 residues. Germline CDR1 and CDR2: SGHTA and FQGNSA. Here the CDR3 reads CASSPRIQETQYF. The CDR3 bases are TGTGCCAGCAGCCCACGGATACAAGAGACCCAGTACTTC.

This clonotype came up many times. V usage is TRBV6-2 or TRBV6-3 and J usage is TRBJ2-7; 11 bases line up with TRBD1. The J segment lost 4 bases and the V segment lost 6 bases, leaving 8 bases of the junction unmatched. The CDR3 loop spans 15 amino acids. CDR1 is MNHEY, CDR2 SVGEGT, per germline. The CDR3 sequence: CASRDGQGAKYEQYF. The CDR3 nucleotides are TGTGCCAGCAGGGACGGACAGGGGGCGAAATACGAGCAGTACTTC.

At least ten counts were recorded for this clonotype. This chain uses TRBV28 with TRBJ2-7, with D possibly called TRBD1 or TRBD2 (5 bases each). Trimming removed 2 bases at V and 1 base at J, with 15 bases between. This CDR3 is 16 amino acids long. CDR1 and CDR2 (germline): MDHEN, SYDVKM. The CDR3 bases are TGTGCCAGCAGTTTAGGGAGCGCAGGGTTATCCTACGAGCAGTACTTC. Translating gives CASSLGSAGLSYEQYF.

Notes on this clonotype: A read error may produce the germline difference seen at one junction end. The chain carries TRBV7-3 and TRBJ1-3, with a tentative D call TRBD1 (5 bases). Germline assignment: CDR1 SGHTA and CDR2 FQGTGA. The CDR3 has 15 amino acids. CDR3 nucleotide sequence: TGTGCTAGCCTCCCCGTCCCGGGGCACGGAAACACCATACATTTT. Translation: CASLPVPGHGNTIHF. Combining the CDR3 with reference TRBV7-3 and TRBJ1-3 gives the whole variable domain GAGVSQTPSNKVTEKGKYVELRCDPISGHTALYWYRQSLGQGPEFLIYFQGTGAADDSGLPNDRFFAVRPEGSVSTLKIQRTERGDSAVYLCASLPVPGHGNTIHFGEGSWLTVV.

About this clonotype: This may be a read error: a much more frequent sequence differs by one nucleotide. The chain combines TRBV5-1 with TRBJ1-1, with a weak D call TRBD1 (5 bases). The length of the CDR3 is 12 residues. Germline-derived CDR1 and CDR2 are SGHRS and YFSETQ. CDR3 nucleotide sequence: TGCGCCAGCAGCTTGTGGGGCACTGAAGTTTTCTTT. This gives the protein CASSLWGTEVFF. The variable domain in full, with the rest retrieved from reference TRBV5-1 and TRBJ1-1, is KAGVTQTPRYLIKTRGQQVTLSCSPISGHRSVSWYQQTPGQGLQFLFEYFSETQRNKGNFPGRFSGRQFSNSRSEMNVSTLELGDSALYLCASSLWGTEVFFGQGTRLTVV.

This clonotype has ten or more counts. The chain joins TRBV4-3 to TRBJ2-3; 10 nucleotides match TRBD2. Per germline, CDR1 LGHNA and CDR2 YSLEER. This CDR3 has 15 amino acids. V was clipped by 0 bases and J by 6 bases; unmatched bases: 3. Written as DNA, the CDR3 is TGCGCCAGCAGCCAAGACGAAGCGGGAGGGGATACGCAGTATTTT. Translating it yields CASSQDEAGGDTQYF.

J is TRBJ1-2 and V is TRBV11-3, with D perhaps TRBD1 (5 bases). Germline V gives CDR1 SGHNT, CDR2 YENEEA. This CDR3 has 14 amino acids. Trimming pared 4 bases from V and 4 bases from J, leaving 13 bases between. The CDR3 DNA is TGTGCCAGCAGCTCCAAGTCGGGGACCTATGGCTACACCTTC. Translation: CASSSKSGTYGYTF.

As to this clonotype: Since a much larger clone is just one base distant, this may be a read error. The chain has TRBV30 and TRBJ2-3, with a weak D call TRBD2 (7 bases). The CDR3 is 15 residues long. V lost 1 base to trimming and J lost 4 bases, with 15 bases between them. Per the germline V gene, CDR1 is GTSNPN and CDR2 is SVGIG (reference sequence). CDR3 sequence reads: CAWSGGRGSADTQYF. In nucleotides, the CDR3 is TGTGCCTGGAGTGGGGGGCGGGGGAGCGCAGATACGCAGTATTTT.

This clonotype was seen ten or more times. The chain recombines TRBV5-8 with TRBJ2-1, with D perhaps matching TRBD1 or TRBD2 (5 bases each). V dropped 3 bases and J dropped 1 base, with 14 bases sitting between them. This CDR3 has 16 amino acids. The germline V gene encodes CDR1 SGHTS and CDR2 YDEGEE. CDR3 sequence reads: CASSSRTGPSYNEQFF. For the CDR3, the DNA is TGTGCCAGCAGCTCCCGGACGGGACCTTCCTACAATGAGCAGTTCTTC.

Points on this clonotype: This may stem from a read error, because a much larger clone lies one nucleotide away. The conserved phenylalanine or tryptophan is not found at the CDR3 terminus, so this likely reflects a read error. Here the CDR3 reads CASRTLRTGWLFS. The CDR3 coding sequence is TGTGCCAGCAGGACCCTGAGGACAGGATGGCTGTTTTCT. This chain links TRBV28 with TRBJ2-2; TRBD1 matches 7 bases. CDR3 size: 13 residues. V was clipped by 6 bases and J by 13 bases; unmatched bases: 11. CDR1 and CDR2 from the germline V gene are MDHEN and SYDVKM.

The CDR3 region is CSVEKGSSGNTIYF. Here the CDR3 DNA reads TGCAGCGTTGAAAAAGGGTCCTCTGGAAACACCATATATTTT. The chain carries TRBV29-1 and TRBJ1-3; D is undetermined. Germline assignment: CDR1 SQVTM and CDR2 ANQGSEA. Trimming cost V 2 bases and J 0 bases, with 8 bases left between them. The CDR3 sequence is 14 residues long.

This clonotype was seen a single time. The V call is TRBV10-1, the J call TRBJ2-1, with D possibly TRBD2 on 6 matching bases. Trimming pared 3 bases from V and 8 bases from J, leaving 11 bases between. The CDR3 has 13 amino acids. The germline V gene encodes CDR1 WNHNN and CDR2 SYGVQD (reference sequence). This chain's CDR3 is CASSETSSDEQFF. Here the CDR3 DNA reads TGCGCCAGCAGTGAAACTAGCTCGGATGAGCAGTTCTTC.

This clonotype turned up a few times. The CDR3 bases are TGTGCCAGCAGCCAACAATATTCGGATGGCTACACCTTC. Translating it yields CASSQQYSDGYTF. This sequence joins TRBV14 and TRBJ1-2, with D unclear. With 2 bases removed from V and 6 bases from J, the gap between germline ends came to 10 bases. CDR3 length: 13 residues. The V gene's germline CDR1 is SGHDN and CDR2 FVKESK.

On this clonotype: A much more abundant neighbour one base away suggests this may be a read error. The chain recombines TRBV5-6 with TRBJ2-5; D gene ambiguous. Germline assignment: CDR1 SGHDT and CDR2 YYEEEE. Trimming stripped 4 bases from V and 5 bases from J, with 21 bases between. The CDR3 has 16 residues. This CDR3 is CASSRPGPDNEETQYF. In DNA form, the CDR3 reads TGTGCCAGCAGCCGGCCCGGACCTGATAACGAGGAGACCCAGTACTTC.

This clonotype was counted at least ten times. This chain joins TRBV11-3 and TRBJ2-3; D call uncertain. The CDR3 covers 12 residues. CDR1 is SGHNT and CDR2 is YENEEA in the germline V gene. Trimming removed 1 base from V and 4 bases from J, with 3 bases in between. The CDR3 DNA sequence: TGTGCCAGCAGCTTAGGGTCAGATACGCAGTATTTT. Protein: CASSLGSDTQYF.

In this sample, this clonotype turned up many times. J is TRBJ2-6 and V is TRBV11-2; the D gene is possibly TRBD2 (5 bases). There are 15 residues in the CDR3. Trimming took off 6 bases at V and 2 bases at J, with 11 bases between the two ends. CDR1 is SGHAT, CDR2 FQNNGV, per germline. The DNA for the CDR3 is TGTGCCAGCAGTTTGAAGGGAGCTGGGGCCAACGTCCTGACTTTC. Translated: CASSLKGAGANVLTF.

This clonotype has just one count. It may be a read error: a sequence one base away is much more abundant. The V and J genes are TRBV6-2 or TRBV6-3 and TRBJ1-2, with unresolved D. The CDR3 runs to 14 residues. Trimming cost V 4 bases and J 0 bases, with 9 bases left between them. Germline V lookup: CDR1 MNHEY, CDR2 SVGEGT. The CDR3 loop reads CASSSEIANYGYTF. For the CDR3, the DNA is TGTGCCAGCAGTTCGGAGATAGCTAACTATGGCTACACCTTC.

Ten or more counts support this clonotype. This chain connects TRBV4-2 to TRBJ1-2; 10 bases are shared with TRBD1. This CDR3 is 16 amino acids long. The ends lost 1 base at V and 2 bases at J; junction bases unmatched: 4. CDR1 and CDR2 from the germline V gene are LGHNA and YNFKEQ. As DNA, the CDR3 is TGTGCCAGCAGCCAAGGCGACAGGGGGCGAAACTATGGCTACACCTTC. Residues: CASSQGDRGRNYGYTF.

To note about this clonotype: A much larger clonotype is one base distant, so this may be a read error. This chain's CDR3 is CASSLRGDTHQPQHF. The CDR3 DNA sequence: TGTGCCAGCAGCTTAAGGGGGGACACGCATCAGCCCCAGCATTTT. The chain uses TRBV11-2 and TRBJ1-5, with D maybe TRBD1 (6 bases). The CDR3 has 15 residues. Looked up from germline, CDR1 is SGHAT and CDR2 is FQNNGV. V was clipped by 2 bases and J by 5 bases, with 13 bases between them.

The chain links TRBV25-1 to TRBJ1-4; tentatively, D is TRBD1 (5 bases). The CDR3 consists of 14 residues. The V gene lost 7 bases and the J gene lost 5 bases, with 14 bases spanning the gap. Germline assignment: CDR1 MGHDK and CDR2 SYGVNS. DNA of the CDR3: TGTGCCAGCACTCACGGGGGTTTCAATGAAAAACTGTTTTTT. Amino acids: CASTHGGFNEKLFF.

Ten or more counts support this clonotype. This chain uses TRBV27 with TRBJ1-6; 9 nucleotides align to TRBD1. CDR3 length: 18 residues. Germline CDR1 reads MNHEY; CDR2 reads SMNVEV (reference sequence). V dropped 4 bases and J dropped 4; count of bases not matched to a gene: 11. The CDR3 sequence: CASSSQSTGGSYNSPLHF. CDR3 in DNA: TGTGCCAGCAGTTCCCAATCAACAGGGGGCAGTTATAATTCACCCCTCCACTTT.

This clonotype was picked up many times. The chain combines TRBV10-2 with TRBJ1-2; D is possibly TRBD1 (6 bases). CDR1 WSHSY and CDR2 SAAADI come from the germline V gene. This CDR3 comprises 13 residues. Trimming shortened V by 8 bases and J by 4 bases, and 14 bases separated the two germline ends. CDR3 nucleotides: TGCGCCAGCCTAGCGGGACACCGCTATGGCTACACCTTC. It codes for CASLAGHRYGYTF.

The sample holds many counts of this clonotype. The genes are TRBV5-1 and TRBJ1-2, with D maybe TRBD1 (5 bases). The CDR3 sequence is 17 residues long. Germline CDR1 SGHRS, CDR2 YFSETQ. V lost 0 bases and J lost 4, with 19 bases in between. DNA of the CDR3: TGCGCCAGCAGCTTGGCCTCGGGAACAGGAGGGATCTATGGCTACACCTTC. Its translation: CASSLASGTGGIYGYTF.

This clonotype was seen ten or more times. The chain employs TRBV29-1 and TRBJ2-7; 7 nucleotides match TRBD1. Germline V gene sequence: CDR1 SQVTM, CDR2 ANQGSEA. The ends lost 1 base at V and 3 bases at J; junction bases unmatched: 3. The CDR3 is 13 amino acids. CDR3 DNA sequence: TGCAGCGTTGAAGGGACAGGTCTCTACGAGCAGTACTTC. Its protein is CSVEGTGLYEQYF.

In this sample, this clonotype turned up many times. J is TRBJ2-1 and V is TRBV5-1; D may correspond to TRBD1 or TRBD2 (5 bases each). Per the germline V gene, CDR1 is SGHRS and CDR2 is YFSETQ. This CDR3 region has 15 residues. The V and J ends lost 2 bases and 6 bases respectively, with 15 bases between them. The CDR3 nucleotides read TGCGCCAGCAGCTTAACCGGGACGGCCTTCAATGAGCAGTTCTTC. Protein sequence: CASSLTGTAFNEQFF.

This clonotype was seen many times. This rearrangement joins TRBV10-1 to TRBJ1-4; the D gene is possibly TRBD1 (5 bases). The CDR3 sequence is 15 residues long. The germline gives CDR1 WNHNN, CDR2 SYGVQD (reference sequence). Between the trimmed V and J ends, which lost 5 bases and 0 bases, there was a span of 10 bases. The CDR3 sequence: CASSRQIATNEKLFF. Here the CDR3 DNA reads TGCGCCAGCAGTAGACAGATAGCAACTAATGAAAAACTGTTTTTT.